This T cell receptor beta chain was profiled in a study of T cells in Graves' hyperthyroidism and ophthalmopathy. Exclusion of a patient resulted from uncontrolled infection, other autoimmune disease, pregnancy or lactation. Researchers took RNA transcripts and amplified the TCR beta CDR3 regions from them. Researchers ran a first-round RT-PCR on the TCR CDR3 using the HTBI primer set. From the multiplex PCR reads, TCRdb called clonotypes with MiXCR, one entry per CDR3 protein. The sample yields some 550,000 distinct CDR3 sequences, around 21% seen once. Trimming removed 0 bases at V and 4 bases at J, with 11 bases between. CDR1 and CDR2 (germline): SGDLS, YYNGEE. The CDR3 totals 14 residues. This clonotype was detected many times.

Sequenced: blood. The TCR sequence derives from a man aged 18-30 years with Graves' hyperthyroidism. This sequence joins TRBV9 and TRBJ2-7, with a weak D call TRBD1 (6 bases). The CDR3: CASSVASQGYEQYF. The CDR3 bases are TGTGCCAGCAGCGTAGCGAGTCAGGGGTACGAGCAGTACTTC.